This T cell receptor beta chain was obtained from a study of OX40 agonist ivuxolimab in advanced cancers. Germline values: CDR1 MRHNA, CDR2 SNTAGT. This CDR3 has 14 residues. The ends lost 3 bases at V and 10 bases at J; junction bases unmatched: 6. Some clones are missing from TCRdb's copy, which holds only in-frame ones; the method was immunoSEQ multiplex PCR. This sample has some 65,000 clones, with over 75% found just once. Autoimmune disease history or systemic immunosuppression disqualified patients. Peripheral blood came from all dose cohorts at three timepoints. This receptor was taken from an adult with an advanced solid tumor such as melanoma, head and neck, liver or kidney cancer. The chain recombines TRBV6-4 with TRBJ1-6; 7 nucleotides line up with TRBD1. The sequencing used CD4+ or CD8+ T cells sorted from blood, collected in a trial of the OX40 agonist ivuxolimab. The CDR3 DNA sequence: TGTGCCAGCAGTGAAGGGGGGACAGCATCACCCCTCCACTTT. This codes for CASSEGGTASPLHF.